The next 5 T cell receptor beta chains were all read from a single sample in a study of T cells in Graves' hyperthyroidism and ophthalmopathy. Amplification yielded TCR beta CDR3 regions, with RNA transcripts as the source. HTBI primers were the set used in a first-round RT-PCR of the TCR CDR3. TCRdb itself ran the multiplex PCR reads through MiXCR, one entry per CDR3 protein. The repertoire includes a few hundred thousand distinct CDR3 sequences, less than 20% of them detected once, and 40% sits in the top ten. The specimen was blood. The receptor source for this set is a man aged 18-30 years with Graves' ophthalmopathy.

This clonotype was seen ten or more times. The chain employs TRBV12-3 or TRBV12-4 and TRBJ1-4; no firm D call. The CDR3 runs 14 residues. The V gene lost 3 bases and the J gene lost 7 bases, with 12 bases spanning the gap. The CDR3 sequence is CASSFEGDGEKLFF. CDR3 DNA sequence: TGTGCCAGCAGTTTCGAGGGAGATGGTGAAAAACTGTTTTTT.

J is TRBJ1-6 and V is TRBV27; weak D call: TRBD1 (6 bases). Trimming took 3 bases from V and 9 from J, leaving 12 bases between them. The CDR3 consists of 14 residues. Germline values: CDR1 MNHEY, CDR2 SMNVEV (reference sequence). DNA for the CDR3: TGTGCCAGCAGTTTTGCAGGAGGGGGTTCACCCCTCCACTTT. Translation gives CASSFAGGGSPLHF.

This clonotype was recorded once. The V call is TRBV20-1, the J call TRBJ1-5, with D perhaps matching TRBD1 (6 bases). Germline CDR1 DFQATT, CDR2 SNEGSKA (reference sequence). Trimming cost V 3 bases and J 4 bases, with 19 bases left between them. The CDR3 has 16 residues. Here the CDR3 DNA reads TGCAGTGCTAGTCGCCTGGGGAGGGGGGGGAATCAGCCCCAGCATTTT. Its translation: CSASRLGRGGNQPQHF.

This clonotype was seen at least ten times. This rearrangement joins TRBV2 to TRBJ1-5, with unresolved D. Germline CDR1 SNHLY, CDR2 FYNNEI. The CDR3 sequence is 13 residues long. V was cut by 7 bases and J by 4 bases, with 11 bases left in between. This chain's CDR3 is CASTPWANQPQHF. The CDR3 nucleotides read TGTGCCAGCACCCCCTGGGCTAATCAGCCCCAGCATTTT.

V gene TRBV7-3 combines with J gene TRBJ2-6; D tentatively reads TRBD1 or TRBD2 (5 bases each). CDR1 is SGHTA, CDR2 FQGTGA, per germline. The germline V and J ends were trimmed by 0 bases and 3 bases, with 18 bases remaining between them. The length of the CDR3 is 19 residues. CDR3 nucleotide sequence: TGTGCCAGCAGCTTAACGCTCGGGGCCTCCCTTGGTGGGGCCAACGTCCTGACTTTC. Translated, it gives CASSLTLGASLGGANVLTF. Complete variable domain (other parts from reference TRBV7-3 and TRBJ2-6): GAGVSQTPSNKVTEKGKYVELRCDPISGHTALYWYRQSLGQGPEFLIYFQGTGAADDSGLPNDRFFAVRPEGSVSTLKIQRTERGDSAVYLCASSLTLGASLGGANVLTFGAGSRLTVL.